One sample yielded the 23 T cell receptor beta chains listed below, sequenced in a study of response to subunit inactivated influenza vaccine. MiXCR, run by TCRdb on the RT-PCR reads, gives a single entry per CDR3 protein. Here the sample spans hundreds of thousands of distinct CDR3 sequences, 20% to 25% being singletons. The specimen was PBMCs from blood, collected less than 22 months after vaccination. Source of these receptors: a man aged 45 to 70 who received an inactivated influenza vaccine.

Many counts were recorded for this clonotype. This sequence joins TRBV2 and TRBJ1-1; 7 nucleotides agree with TRBD1. The germline V gene encodes CDR1 SNHLY and CDR2 FYNNEI. Trimming cost V 6 bases and J 2 bases; bases outside gene matches: 3. This CDR3 contains 13 residues. This chain's CDR3 is CASRTGSNTEAFF. CDR3 DNA: TGTGCCAGCAGGACAGGGTCTAACACTGAAGCTTTCTTT.

This clonotype was seen a few times. The chain recombines TRBV21-1 with TRBJ2-4; TRBD2 is the table's D call, not checked against the DNA. TRBV21-1 is termed a pseudogene. The CDR3 has 17 amino acids. Here the CDR3 reads CASSSLPTAVAKNIQYF. The CDR3 DNA reads TGTGCCAGCAGCAGTCTTCCTACCGCGGTAGCCAAAAACATTCAGTACTTC.

Concerning this clonotype: This may come from a read error, since a much larger clone is one base off. The V call is TRBV12-3 or TRBV12-4, the J call TRBJ1-4; D perhaps matches TRBD1 (5 bases). V was cut by 5 bases and J by 1 base, with 14 bases left in between. CDR3 length: 16 residues. CDR3 residues: CASSPRETETNEKLFF. DNA of the CDR3: TGTGCCAGCAGTCCAAGAGAGACAGAAACTAATGAAAAACTGTTTTTT.

This clonotype was counted a few times. CDR3 residues: CASTDLNTEAFF. CDR3 nucleotide sequence: TGTGCCAGCACGGACCTGAACACTGAAGCTTTCTTT. The chain uses TRBV12-3 or TRBV12-4 and TRBJ1-1; D unclear. The CDR3 has 12 residues. The V and J ends lost 7 bases and 0 bases respectively, with 6 bases between them.

This sequence joins TRBV10-3 and TRBJ2-7, with 11 bases aligning to TRBD1. CDR3 length: 14 residues. The V and J ends lost 6 bases and 5 bases, in that order; junction bases with no gene match: 6. Germline lookup yields CDR1 ENHRY and CDR2 SYGVKD. The CDR3 DNA reads as TGTGCCATCAGGAAAGGACAGGGGGCGAACGAGCAGTACTTC. Its translation: CAIRKGQGANEQYF.

V and J are TRBV7-1 and TRBJ2-7; 7 positions agree with TRBD1. TRBV7-1 is an open reading frame whose function is uncertain. V lost 2 bases and J lost 4; bases outside the gene matches: 8. CDR3 length: 15 residues. CDR3 loop: CASSSMTGPEYEQYF. The CDR3 nucleotides read TGTGCCAGCAGCTCAATGACAGGGCCTGAGTACGAGCAGTACTTC.

A few counts support this clonotype. The rearrangement joins TRBV6-1 to TRBJ1-2; D is perhaps TRBD1 (5 bases). CDR1 and CDR2 from the germline V gene are MNHNS and SASEGT. V lost 1 base, J lost 3 bases, and 12 bases lay in between. The CDR3 has 15 residues. The CDR3 loop reads CASSEDLRGHYGYTF. Written as DNA, the CDR3 is TGTGCCAGCAGTGAAGATTTGCGGGGCCACTATGGCTACACCTTC.

The chain uses TRBV9 and TRBJ2-7; TRBD1 matches 10 bases. Germline-derived CDR1 and CDR2 are SGDLS and YYNGEE. The J segment lost 1 base and the V segment lost 6 bases, leaving 4 bases of the junction unmatched. The CDR3 is 14 amino acids. Written as DNA, the CDR3 is TGTGCCAGCACCCCGGGACAGGGGTCCTACGAGCAGTACTTC. Translated: CASTPGQGSYEQYF.

This clonotype was counted only a few times. The chain couples TRBV5-1 to TRBJ2-3; possible D gene TRBD2, 5 bases. The V end was cut by 3 bases, the J end by 1 base, with 12 bases between. Germline-derived CDR1 and CDR2 are SGHRS and YFSETQ. There are 15 residues in the CDR3. The CDR3 DNA reads TGCGCCAGCAGCTCCGGTCCCGGGGGCACAGATACGCAGTATTTT. Its protein is CASSSGPGGTDTQYF.

The V gene is TRBV7-2, the J gene TRBJ2-7; 8 bases agree with TRBD2. V gave up 5 bases and J gave up 0 bases; unmatched junction bases: 6. The CDR3 is made up of 15 amino acids. Germline-derived CDR1 and CDR2 are SGHTA and FQGNSA. Written as DNA, the CDR3 is TGTGCCAGCAGCCGAACTAGCGGCTACTCCTACGAGCAGTACTTC. It codes for CASSRTSGYSYEQYF.

This clonotype was seen only a few times. This chain uses TRBV7-2 with TRBJ2-3; D remains ambiguous. The CDR3 is 12 amino acids. Per the germline V gene, CDR1 is SGHTA and CDR2 is FQGNSA. V dropped 1 base and J dropped 11 bases, with 10 bases sitting between them. In nucleotides, the CDR3 is TGTGCCAGCAGCTTAGACTCGAGGCGGCAGTATTTT. It codes for CASSLDSRRQYF.

This clonotype showed up many times. The chain carries TRBV2 and TRBJ1-4, with 8 bases matching TRBD1. CDR3 size: 14 residues. Germline CDR1 SNHLY, CDR2 FYNNEI. J lost 4 bases, V lost 10 bases, and 8 bases had no gene match. This chain's CDR3 is CATQRDRFNEKLFF. In DNA form, the CDR3 reads TGTGCCACCCAGAGGGACAGGTTTAATGAAAAACTGTTTTTT. Supplemented by reference TRBV2 and TRBJ1-4, the full variable domain reads EPEVTQTPSHQVTQMGQEVILRCVPISNHLYFYWYRQILGQKVEFLVSFYNNEISEKSEIFDDQFSVERPDGSNFTLKIRSTKLEDSAMYFCATQRDRFNEKLFFGSGTQLSVL.

This clonotype was picked up a small number of times. V is TRBV5-1 and J is TRBJ1-3; TRBD1 matches at 8 bases. J gave up 4 bases and V 3 bases, and 9 bases lay outside the gene matches. This CDR3 contains 16 residues. The germline V gene encodes CDR1 SGHRS and CDR2 YFSETQ. The chain's CDR3 is CASSSQGAGAGNTIYF. In nucleotides, the CDR3 is TGCGCCAGCAGCTCCCAGGGGGCTGGTGCCGGAAACACCATATATTTT.

About this clonotype itself: A clone one base away is much larger, so this may be a read error. This chain links TRBV12-3 or TRBV12-4 with TRBJ1-5; D uncertain. The CDR3 contains 14 residues. In nucleotides, the CDR3 is TGTGCCAGCAGTTCCTCGGTGGGCTATCAGCGCCAGCATTTT. This codes for CASSSSVGYQRQHF.

The chain carries TRBV18 and TRBJ1-3; D gene ambiguous. The CDR3 runs to 15 residues. Germline V gene sequence: CDR1 KGHSH, CDR2 LQKENI. V shed 8 bases and J shed 0 bases, with 14 bases lying between them. The CDR3 nucleotides read TGTGCCAGCACGCAAAACAGCCGCTCTGGAAACACCATATATTTT. This translates into CASTQNSRSGNTIYF.

This clonotype was recorded a few times. The gene calls are TRBV12-3 or TRBV12-4 and TRBJ1-2; D not certain. This CDR3 is built from 14 residues. Trimming removed 6 bases from V and 2 bases from J, with 13 bases in between. The chain's CDR3 is CASSSNNLNYGYTF. CDR3 nucleotides: TGTGCCAGCAGCAGCAATAACCTCAACTATGGCTACACCTTC.

This clonotype was detected only a few times. The V gene is TRBV24-1, the J gene TRBJ1-5; perhaps TRBD1 as D (6 bases). V dropped 5 bases and J dropped 2 bases, with 9 bases sitting between them. Looked up from germline, CDR1 is KGHDR and CDR2 is SFDVKD. The CDR3 has 14 residues. This CDR3 is CATSGGTRNQPQHF. The DNA of the CDR3 is TGTGCCACCAGTGGCGGGACACGCAATCAGCCCCAGCATTTT.

This clonotype has a count of ten or more. V and J are TRBV5-1 and TRBJ1-6, with 12 positions matching TRBD1. Germline V gene data show CDR1 as SGHRS and CDR2 as YFSETQ. V shed 3 bases, J shed 8 bases, and the junction held 3 bases outside the gene matches. The CDR3 is 15 amino acids. The CDR3 DNA sequence: TGCGCCAGCAGCTCGGGGACAGGGGGCGATTCACCCCTCCACTTT. Protein sequence: CASSSGTGGDSPLHF.

Many counts were recorded for this clonotype. The CDR3 sequence: CASSYGREAFF. The CDR3 DNA is TGTGCCAGCAGTTACGGGCGCGAGGCTTTCTTT. The gene calls are TRBV6-2 or TRBV6-3 and TRBJ1-1; D is uncertain. V shed 2 bases and J shed 11 bases, with 9 bases lying between them. This CDR3 comprises 11 residues. Germline CDR1 reads MNHEY; CDR2 reads SVGEGT.

This clonotype has only a few counts. The chain's CDR3 is CSALFSMSQQYF. The CDR3 DNA reads TGCAGTGCTCTATTTAGTATGAGCCAGCAGTACTTC. The J gene is TRBJ2-7, the V gene TRBV20-1; D remains unclear. Germline V gene sequence: CDR1 DFQATT, CDR2 SNEGSKA (reference sequence). Trimming removed 5 bases from V and 8 bases from J, with 16 bases in between. The CDR3 loop spans 12 amino acids.

The rearrangement links TRBV19 to TRBJ1-1; D not resolved. V dropped 5 bases and J dropped 5 bases, with 12 bases sitting between them. This CDR3 comprises 13 residues. Germline V gives CDR1 LNHDA, CDR2 SQIVND (reference sequence). The CDR3 spells CASSPTRRTEAFF. The CDR3 nucleotides read TGTGCCAGTAGTCCGACTCGGAGAACTGAAGCTTTCTTT.

This clonotype occurred a few times. The CDR3 bases are TGCAGCGCCTGCCCGACTAGCGGGGTGTACAATGAGCAGTTCTTC. Residues: CSACPTSGVYNEQFF. This chain connects TRBV29-1 to TRBJ2-1; 11 positions match TRBD2. V lost 7 bases, J lost 4 bases, and 9 bases stayed unmatched. Germline CDR1 and CDR2: SQVTM and ANQGSEA. This CDR3 spans 15 amino acids.

The chain is built from TRBV5-5 and TRBJ1-2, with a tentative D call TRBD1 (5 bases). The CDR3 consists of 15 residues. V gave up 3 bases and J gave up 5 bases, with 17 bases separating them. Germline CDR1 reads SGHKS; CDR2 reads YYEKEE (reference sequence). CDR3 region: CASSSALGTYYGYTF. CDR3 DNA sequence: TGTGCCAGCAGCTCCGCGTTAGGGACTTATTATGGCTACACCTTC.